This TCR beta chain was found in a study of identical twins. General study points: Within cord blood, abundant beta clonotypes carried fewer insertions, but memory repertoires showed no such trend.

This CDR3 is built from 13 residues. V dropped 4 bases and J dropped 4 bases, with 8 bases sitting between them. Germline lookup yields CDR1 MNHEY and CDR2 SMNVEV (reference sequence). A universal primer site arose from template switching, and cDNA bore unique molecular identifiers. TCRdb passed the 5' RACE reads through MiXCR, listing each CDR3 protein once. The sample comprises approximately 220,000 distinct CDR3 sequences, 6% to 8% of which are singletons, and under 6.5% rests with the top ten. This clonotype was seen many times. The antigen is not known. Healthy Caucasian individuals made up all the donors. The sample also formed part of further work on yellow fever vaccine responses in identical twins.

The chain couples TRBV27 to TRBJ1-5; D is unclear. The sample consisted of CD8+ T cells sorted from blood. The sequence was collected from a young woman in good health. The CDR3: CASSSLGNQPQHF. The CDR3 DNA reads TGTGCCAGCAGTTCCCTGGGGAATCAGCCCCAGCATTTT.